This TCR beta chain was obtained from a study of shared T cell receptors in the human thymus. Here immunoSEQ multiplex PCR was the method, and the copy in TCRdb shows in-frame clones only, minus some. The table shows 630,000 or so clones, with around 87% occurring only once. The CDR3 runs to 17 residues. V lost 2 bases to trimming and J lost 0 bases; unmatched junction nucleotides: 5. Germline assignment: CDR1 SGHNT and CDR2 YYREEE (reference sequence). These records were also assigned to another study, of human thymus T cells. That paper adds: Resections from corrective heart surgery supplied the thymus tissue. Related research described thymic repertoires that were highly overlapping among unrelated individuals.

The chain employs TRBV5-4 and TRBJ2-3; TRBD2 matches at 11 bases. Sequenced material: thymocytes. This receptor was taken from a boy younger than two with a congenital heart defect. The CDR3 bases are TGTGCCAGCAGCTTCTTGACTAGCGGGGAGAGCACAGATACGCAGTATTTT. Translation: CASSFLTSGESTDTQYF.